This T cell receptor (beta chain) was recorded in a study of beta chain features in type 1 diabetes. Expressed TCRB transcripts were sequenced because the entire RNA isolate underwent reverse transcription. Sequenced by immunoSEQ multiplex PCR; TCRdb stores in-frame clones only, minus some. The data show around 150,000 clones, with 6% to 7.5% seen just once and approximately 1.4% held by the top ten. The J segment lost 7 bases and the V segment lost 0 bases, leaving 6 bases of the junction unmatched. Germline lookup yields CDR1 SGHNT and CDR2 YYREEE (reference sequence). The CDR3 loop spans 15 amino acids. A note on this clone: As yet, its antigen is unknown.

Study-level results: PCR might preferentially amplify shorter templates, equally in patients and controls.

What was sequenced was central memory CD4+ T cells from blood. The chain couples TRBV5-4 to TRBJ2-3; 9 nucleotides align to TRBD2. This receptor was taken from a woman aged 25 to 39 in good health. This chain's CDR3 is CASSLDTSGRNTQYF. In DNA, the CDR3 is TGTGCCAGCAGCTTGGATACTAGCGGGCGAAATACGCAGTATTTT.